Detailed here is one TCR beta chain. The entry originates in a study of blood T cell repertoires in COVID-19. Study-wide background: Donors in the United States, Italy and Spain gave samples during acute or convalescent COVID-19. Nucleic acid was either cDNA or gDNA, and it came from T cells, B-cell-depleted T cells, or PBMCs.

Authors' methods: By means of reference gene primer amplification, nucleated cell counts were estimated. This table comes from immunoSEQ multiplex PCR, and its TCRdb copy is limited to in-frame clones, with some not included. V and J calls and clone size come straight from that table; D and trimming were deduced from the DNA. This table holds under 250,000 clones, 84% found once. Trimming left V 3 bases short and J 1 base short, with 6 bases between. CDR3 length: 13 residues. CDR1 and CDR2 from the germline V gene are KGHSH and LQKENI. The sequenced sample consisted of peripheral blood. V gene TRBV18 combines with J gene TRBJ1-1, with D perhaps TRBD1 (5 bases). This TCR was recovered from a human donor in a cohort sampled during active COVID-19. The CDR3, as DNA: TGTGCCAGCTCACCTACAGGGAACACTGAAGCTTTCTTT. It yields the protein CASSPTGNTEAFF. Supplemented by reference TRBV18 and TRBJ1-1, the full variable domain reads NAGVMQNPRHLVRRRGQEARLRCSPMKGHSHVYWYRQLPEEGLKFMVYLQKENIIDESGMPKERFSAEFPKEGPSILRIQQVVRGDSAAYFCASSPTGNTEAFFGQGTRLTVV.